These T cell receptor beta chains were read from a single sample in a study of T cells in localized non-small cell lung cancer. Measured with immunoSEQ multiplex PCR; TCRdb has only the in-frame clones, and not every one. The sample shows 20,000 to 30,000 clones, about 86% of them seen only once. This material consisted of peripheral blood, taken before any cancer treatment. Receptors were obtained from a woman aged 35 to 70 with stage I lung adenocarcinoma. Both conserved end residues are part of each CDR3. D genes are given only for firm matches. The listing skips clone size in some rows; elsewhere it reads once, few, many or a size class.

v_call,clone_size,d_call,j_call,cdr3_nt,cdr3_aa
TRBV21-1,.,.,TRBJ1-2,TGTGCCAGCAGCCCGGGACAGATCGAGAGGGGCTACACCTTC,CASSPGQIERGYTF
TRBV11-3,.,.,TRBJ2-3,TGTGCCAGCAGCTTTCTGACTGGTTATACGCAGTATTTT,CASSFLTGYTQYF
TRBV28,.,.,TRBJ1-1,TGTGCCAGCAGTTTATCTCCCATGGAAGCTTTCTTT,CASSLSPMEAFF
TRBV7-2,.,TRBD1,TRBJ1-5,TGTGCCAGCAGCCGCGACAGGGGGAGACATCAGCCCCAGCATTTT,CASSRDRGRHQPQHF
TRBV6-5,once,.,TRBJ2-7,TGTGCCAGCAGAACAGAGGGCAGGGGCCTTTCCGAGCAGTACTTC,CASRTEGRGLSEQYF
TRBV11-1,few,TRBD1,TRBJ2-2,TGTGCCAGCAGCTTTACGGATGCCGCGCCCAGGGGGACCGGGGAGCTGTTTTTT,CASSFTDAAPRGTGELFF
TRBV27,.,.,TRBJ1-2,TGTGCCAGCAGTTTCGGGGGAGGTTCCTATGGCTACACCTTC,CASSFGGGSYGYTF
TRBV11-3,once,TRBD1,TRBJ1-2,TGTGCCAGCAGCCCAGGACAGGCCGGCTACACCTTC,CASSPGQAGYTF
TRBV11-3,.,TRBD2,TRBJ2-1,TGTGCCAGCAGTCCGGGGGGAAGTAAGGGGCACAATGAGCAGTTCTTC,CASSPGGSKGHNEQFF
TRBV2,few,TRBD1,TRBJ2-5,TGTGCCAGCAGGCTAAGGACAGGGACCCAAGAGACCCAGTACTTC,CASRLRTGTQETQYF
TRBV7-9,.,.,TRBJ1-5,TGTGCCAGCAGCTCGGGGACGGGGAATCAGCCCCAGCATTTT,CASSSGTGNQPQHF
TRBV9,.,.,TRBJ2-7,TGTGCCAGCAGCCCCAGGGGGGTTGGGTACGAGCAGTACTTC,CASSPRGVGYEQYF
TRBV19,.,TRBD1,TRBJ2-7,TGTGCCAGTAGTATTTGGGACAGGGGGCAAGACGAGCAGTACTTC,CASSIWDRGQDEQYF
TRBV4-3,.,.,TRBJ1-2,TGCGCCAGCAGTCGAAGCTCGGTTTACGATGGCTACACCTTC,CASSRSSVYDGYTF
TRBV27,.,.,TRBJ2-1,TGTGCCAGCAGTTTATCCCCTACTTCCAATGAGCAGTTCTTC,CASSLSPTSNEQFF
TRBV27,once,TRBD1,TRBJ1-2,TGTGCCAGCAGCTGGGACAGGGACCGTATGGGGCATGGCTACACCTTC,CASSWDRDRMGHGYTF
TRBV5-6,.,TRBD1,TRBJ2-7,TGTGCCAGCAGCCCCGGGACAGGGGTTCTCTACGAGCAGTACTTC,CASSPGTGVLYEQYF
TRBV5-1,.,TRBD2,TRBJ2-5,TGCGCCAGCAGCTCACCCACCCCCGGGGGGGGCGAGACCCAGTACTTC,CASSSPTPGGGETQYF
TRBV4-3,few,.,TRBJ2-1,TGCGCCAGCAGCCAAGAGGAGAGACGGGAAAATGAGCAGTTCTTC,CASSQEERRENEQFF
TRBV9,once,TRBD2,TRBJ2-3,TGTGCCAGCAGCGTTAGCGGGGGGACCTTACATGGCACAGATACGCAGTATTTT,CASSVSGGTLHGTDTQYF
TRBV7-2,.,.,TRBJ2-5,TGTGCCAGCAGCGAACCTCCCAGGGAGACCCAGTACTTC,CASSEPPRETQYF
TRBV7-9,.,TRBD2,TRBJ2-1,TGTGCCAGCAGCTCGATAAACATAGCGGGGGGGCTTGAGCAGTTCTTC,CASSSINIAGGLEQFF
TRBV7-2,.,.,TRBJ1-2,TGTGCCAGCAGCTTAGGGGTCGGGGTCTATGGCTACACCTTC,CASSLGVGVYGYTF
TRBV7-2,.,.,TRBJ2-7,TGTGCCAGCAGCTTGAAGGCTGGGGGGATTCCCTCCTACGAGCAGTACTTC,CASSLKAGGIPSYEQYF
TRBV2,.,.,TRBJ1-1,TGTGCCAGCAGCCCGTCGACCCTTTCCCCCACTGAAGCTTTCTTC,CASSPSTLSPTEAFF
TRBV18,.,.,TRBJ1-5,TGTGCCAGCTCTCCAGGCGTCTCCGGAACAAATCAGCCCCAGCATTTT,CASSPGVSGTNQPQHF
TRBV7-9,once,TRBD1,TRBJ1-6,TGTGCCAGCAGCTTAATGGACAGGGGGTATTCACCCCTCCACTTT,CASSLMDRGYSPLHF
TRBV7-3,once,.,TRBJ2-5,TGTGCCAGCTCGGGACTGCAGGGGGAGACCCAGTACTTC,CASSGLQGETQYF
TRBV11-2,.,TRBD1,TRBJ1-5,TGTGCCAGCAGCTTGGGACAGACAAATCAGCCCCAGCATTTT,CASSLGQTNQPQHF
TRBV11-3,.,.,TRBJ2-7,TGTGCCAGCAGCTTAACAGGGTTGACCTACGAGCAGTACTTC,CASSLTGLTYEQYF
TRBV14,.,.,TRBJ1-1,TGTGCCAGCAGCGCCCAGGTCTACACTGAAGCTTTCTTT,CASSAQVYTEAFF
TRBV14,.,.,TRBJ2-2,TGTGCCAGCAGCCGAAAGGCGACTCTAGACACCGGGGAGCTGTTTTTT,CASSRKATLDTGELFF
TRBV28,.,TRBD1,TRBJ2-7,TGTGCCACTCACAGGGGCTACGAGCAGTACTTC,CATHRGYEQYF
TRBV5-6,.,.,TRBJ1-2,TGTGCCAGCAGCATGGGAAGAGGGAGAGGCTACACCTTC,CASSMGRGRGYTF
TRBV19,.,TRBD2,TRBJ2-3,TGTGCCAGTAGGGGGTTGGCTAGCGGGGGCACAGATACGCAGTATTTT,CASRGLASGGTDTQYF
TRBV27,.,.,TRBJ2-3,TGTGCCAGCAGTTTTTTAAGGGTTGACACAGATACGCAGTATTTT,CASSFLRVDTDTQYF
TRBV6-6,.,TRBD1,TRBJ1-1,TGTGCCAGCATCTCCGGAGACAGGGCCACTGAAGCTTTCTTT,CASISGDRATEAFF